This is a list of T cell receptor beta chains from one sample in a study of CD8 T cells in ankylosing spondylitis. TCRdb independently ran MiXCR on the 5' RACE reads; one entry per CDR3 protein. Of 150,000 to 200,000 distinct CDR3 sequences listed, roughly a third are singletons. Sequencing used synovial fluid, either unsorted or a sorted T cell fraction (not recorded which). Receptor source: a male donor with ankylosing spondylitis. CDR3s leave out the opening cysteine and the closing phenylalanine or tryptophan.

length: 12; J: TRBJ1-1; V: TRBV7-2; CDR3: ASSPDRGDTEAF
length: 11; J: TRBJ1-5; V: TRBV20-1; CDR3: SAWGAPNQPQH
length: 11; J: TRBJ1-2; V: TRBV10-3; CDR3: AISESGGDGYT
length: 11; J: TRBJ2-4; V: TRBV2; CDR3: ASAGGQGNIQY
length: 17; J: TRBJ1-2; V: TRBV20-1; CDR3: SARDQEYGKGTGDYGYT
length: 15; J: TRBJ2-1; V: TRBV3-1; CDR3: ASSRFTSGSLGGEQF
length: 13; J: TRBJ2-3; V: TRBV5-1; CDR3: ASSLTSGSSDTQY
length: 14; J: TRBJ2-2; V: TRBV5-1; CDR3: ASSGLADPNTGELF
length: 12; J: TRBJ2-3; V: TRBV20-1; CDR3: SARPGLNTDTQY
length: 11; J: TRBJ1-5; V: TRBV20-1; CDR3: SAHRQGNQPQH
length: 10; J: TRBJ1-2; V: TRBV11-2; CDR3: ASSMGTGGYT
length: 14; J: TRBJ2-3; V: TRBV9; CDR3: ASSQGGTAVFDTQY
length: 10; J: TRBJ1-3; V: TRBV5-1; CDR3: ASSYSGNTIY
length: 13; J: TRBJ2-4; V: TRBV20-1; CDR3: SARGGELAKNIQY
length: 13; J: TRBJ2-5; V: TRBV5-1; CDR3: ASSLLAGGKETQY
length: 14; J: TRBJ2-4; V: TRBV9; CDR3: ASSVSPTSDKNIQY
length: 11; J: TRBJ2-5; V: TRBV11-2; CDR3: ASSQGQGGTQY
length: 12; J: TRBJ1-1; V: TRBV2; CDR3: ASSRVGGGTEAF
length: 12; J: TRBJ1-5; V: TRBV3-1; CDR3: ASSQGRVNQPQH
length: 17; J: TRBJ2-1; V: TRBV12-3/TRBV12-4; CDR3: ASSLRSGGWVIVGNEQF